What follows are 24 T cell receptor beta chains derived from one specimen sequenced in a study of T cell changes during pregnancy in multiple sclerosis. Profiled with immunoSEQ multiplex PCR; TCRdb holds only in-frame clones, not every one. The sample has approximately 40,000 clones; approximately 91% are singletons. Material: CD8+ T cells from peripheral blood mononuclear cells, obtained after pregnancy. All receptors derive from a female donor with multiple sclerosis, enrolled in a pregnancy study.

The rearrangement joins TRBV27 to TRBJ2-2, with 7 bases lining up with TRBD2. CDR3 length equals 16 residues. Germline CDR1 and CDR2: MNHEY and SMNVEV (reference sequence). With 3 bases clipped from V and 2 bases from J, the junction kept 6 bases outside the gene matches. CDR3 in DNA: TGTGCCAGCAGTTTTGGGGGGGGGATTAACACCGGGGAGCTGTTTTTT. This translates into CASSFGGGINTGELFF.

In its sample, this clone was seen once. V gene TRBV5-4 combines with J gene TRBJ2-3; weak D call: TRBD2 (6 bases). Germline-derived CDR1 and CDR2 are SGHNT and YYREEE (reference sequence). Trimming took 2 bases from V and 2 from J, leaving 21 bases between them. The CDR3 extends over 18 amino acids. The CDR3 protein is CASSLGLYRGLNTDTQYF. CDR3 DNA: TGTGCCAGCAGCTTAGGGCTATACCGCGGACTAAACACAGATACGCAGTATTTT.

The chain combines TRBV6-1 with TRBJ1-5, with 8 bases identical to TRBD1. V was pared by 6 bases and J by 0 bases, with 4 bases of the junction left unmatched. The CDR3 covers 15 residues. Germline CDR1 MNHNS, CDR2 SASEGT. CDR3 nucleotide sequence: TGTGCCAGCAGCCGTGGGACAGGTAGCAATCAGCCCCAGCATTTT. It specifies CASSRGTGSNQPQHF.

To note about this clone: The junction does not match germline at one end; this may be a read error. V is TRBV28 and J is TRBJ2-1; no firm D call. The germline V gene encodes CDR1 MDHEN and CDR2 SYDVKM. This CDR3 is built from 12 residues. The CDR3 nucleotides read TGTGCCAGCAGTTTCTCCTCCAATGAGCAGTTCTTC. Encoded protein: CASSFSSNEQFF.

V usage is TRBV4-2 and J usage is TRBJ2-1, with D tentatively TRBD2 (5 bases). The CDR3 runs to 15 residues. Germline V gives CDR1 LGHNA, CDR2 YNFKEQ. Deletions cut 2 bases from V and 7 bases from J, with 15 bases between. The CDR3 spells CASSQTALVRNEQFF. CDR3 in DNA: TGTGCCAGCAGCCAAACAGCACTAGTAAGGAATGAGCAGTTCTTC.

J is TRBJ2-1 and V is TRBV2; TRBD2 matches 8 bases. Germline loops: CDR1 SNHLY, CDR2 FYNNEI. Trimming took 8 bases from V and 7 from J; bases not matched to a gene: 16. The CDR3 length is 16 residues. This chain's CDR3 is CASPPFSGNVRNEQFF. In DNA form, the CDR3 reads TGTGCCAGCCCACCATTTAGCGGGAATGTTCGGAATGAGCAGTTCTTC.

The chain couples TRBV7-9 to TRBJ1-1; no reliable D call. The ends were cut back, 5 bases at V and 1 base at J, with 17 bases in the middle. The CDR3 has 16 amino acids. In germline, CDR1 is SEHNR, CDR2 FQNEAQ (reference sequence). For the CDR3, the DNA is TGTGCCAGCAGCCCCACGCTACGCGGCCAGAACACTGAAGCTTTCTTT. Translating gives CASSPTLRGQNTEAFF.

The chain joins TRBV6-1 to TRBJ2-1; 12 bases map to TRBD2. This CDR3 comprises 15 residues. The ends lost 6 bases at V and 4 bases at J; junction bases unmatched: 4. Germline values: CDR1 MNHNS, CDR2 SASEGT. As DNA, the CDR3 is TGTGCCAGCAGCGCCGGGACTAGCGGGTACAATGAGCAGTTCTTC. Protein: CASSAGTSGYNEQFF.

The chain carries TRBV7-9 and TRBJ1-6; TRBD1 is a possible D gene (6 bases). V dropped 1 base and J dropped 7 bases, with 11 bases sitting between them. The CDR3 is 15 residues long. CDR1 and CDR2 (germline): SEHNR, FQNEAQ (reference sequence). The CDR3 loop reads CASSLGVGTNSPLHF. The DNA of the CDR3 is TGTGCCAGCAGCTTAGGGGTAGGGACAAATTCACCCCTCCACTTT.

This sequence joins TRBV6-1 and TRBJ1-1, with 10 bases that match TRBD1. V gave up 8 bases and J gave up 4 bases; unmatched junction bases: 4. The length of the CDR3 is 13 residues. The germline V gene has CDR1 MNHNS and CDR2 SASEGT. The CDR3 region is CASGQGESTEAFF. The CDR3 DNA reads TGTGCCAGCGGACAGGGGGAGTCCACTGAAGCTTTCTTT.

V gene TRBV25-1 combines with J gene TRBJ2-1, with 12 nucleotides matching TRBD2. Germline lookup yields CDR1 MGHDK and CDR2 SYGVNS. J lost 7 bases, V lost 3 bases, and 10 bases had no gene match. This CDR3 has 17 residues. CDR3 loop: CASSERPRTSGINEQFF. CDR3 sequence (DNA): TGTGCCAGCAGTGAGCGCCCGCGGACTAGCGGGATTAATGAGCAGTTCTTC.

V gene TRBV29-1 combines with J gene TRBJ2-4, with TRBD2 identical over 10 bases. Germline V lookup: CDR1 SQVTM, CDR2 ANQGSEA. The CDR3 is 17 residues long. The trim removed 1 base at V and 0 bases at J, leaving 6 bases unmatched. CDR3: CSVEAWTSGEAKNIQYF. Written as DNA, the CDR3 is TGCAGCGTTGAAGCCTGGACTAGCGGAGAAGCCAAAAACATTCAGTACTTC.

V usage is TRBV2 and J usage is TRBJ2-2; D is possibly TRBD2 (5 bases). The CDR3 runs to 14 residues. Germline values: CDR1 SNHLY, CDR2 FYNNEI. The ends were cut back, 8 bases at V and 0 bases at J, with 10 bases in the middle. CDR3 loop: CASFGVANTGELFF. In nucleotides, the CDR3 is TGTGCCAGCTTCGGGGTAGCGAACACCGGGGAGCTGTTTTTT. Filled out from reference TRBV2 and TRBJ2-2, the complete variable domain reads EPEVTQTPSHQVTQMGQEVILRCVPISNHLYFYWYRQILGQKVEFLVSFYNNEISEKSEIFDDQFSVERPDGSNFTLKIRSTKLEDSAMYFCASFGVANTGELFFGEGSRLTVL.

The DNA for the CDR3 is TGTGCCAGCAGCCGCGGGACAGGGAACGAGCAGTACTTC. Translation gives CASSRGTGNEQYF. The chain couples TRBV13 to TRBJ2-7; 9 bases align to TRBD1. CDR3 size: 13 residues. Germline V lookup: CDR1 PRHDT, CDR2 FYEKMQ (reference sequence). Trimming at V came to 5 bases and at J to 5 bases, leaving 4 bases not matched to a gene.

This sequence joins TRBV28 and TRBJ2-1; 12 bases agree with TRBD2. CDR1 is MDHEN, CDR2 SYDVKM, per germline. The CDR3 covers 17 residues. After removal of 2 bases from V and 2 bases from J, the junction contained 4 bases not matched to a gene. The CDR3 bases are TGTGCCAGCAGTTTACGACTAGCGGGAGCTCCCTACAATGAGCAGTTCTTC. Translated: CASSLRLAGAPYNEQFF.

The chain employs TRBV9 and TRBJ2-5, with TRBD1 matching over 9 bases. In germline, CDR1 is SGDLS, CDR2 YYNGEE. CDR3 length equals 16 residues. V lost 0 bases, J lost 4 bases, and 7 bases stayed unmatched. The CDR3 loop reads CASSVGEQGARETQYF. The CDR3 DNA is TGTGCCAGCAGCGTAGGGGAACAGGGGGCGCGAGAGACCCAGTACTTC.

The genes are TRBV6-5 and TRBJ2-7, with 8 bases fitting TRBD1. From germline, CDR1 is MNHEY and CDR2 SVGAGI. This CDR3 contains 14 residues. With V trimmed by 6 bases and J by 2 bases, 6 bases remained unmatched. CDR3 loop: CASRTMGQAYEQYF. The CDR3 nucleotides read TGTGCCAGCAGAACCATGGGACAGGCCTACGAGCAGTACTTC.

This sequence joins TRBV16 and TRBJ1-2; 11 bases line up with TRBD1. Germline assignment: CDR1 KGHSY and CDR2 FQNENV. This CDR3 is 13 amino acids long. V was clipped by 8 bases and J by 3 bases; unmatched bases: 2. Written as DNA, the CDR3 is TGTGCCAGCGGGACAGGGGGTGACTATGGCTACACCTTC. This codes for CASGTGGDYGYTF.

V and J are TRBV2 and TRBJ2-2; 7 nucleotides match TRBD2. Unmatched junction bases numbered 7, after V lost 10 bases and J lost 5 bases. The CDR3 length is 13 residues. Germline CDR1 and CDR2: SNHLY and FYNNEI. The CDR3 sequence is CATPSGGTGELFF. CDR3 in DNA: TGTGCCACGCCTAGCGGTGGGACCGGGGAGCTGTTTTTT.

The gene calls are TRBV6-4 and TRBJ2-2; D is undetermined. The germline CDR1 and CDR2 sequences are MRHNA and SNTAGT. This CDR3 has 13 amino acids. The V gene lost 2 bases and the J gene lost 7 bases, with 8 bases spanning the gap. In nucleotides, the CDR3 is TGTGCCAGCAGTGACGGTGAACACGGGGAGCTGTTTTTT. Protein: CASSDGEHGELFF.

V and J are TRBV27 and TRBJ2-7, with D unresolved. Trimming stripped 3 bases from V and 1 base from J, with 7 bases between. The length of the CDR3 is 13 residues. CDR1 is MNHEY, CDR2 SMNVEV, per germline (reference sequence). The CDR3 here is CASSFGQSYEQYF. CDR3 nucleotides: TGTGCCAGCAGTTTTGGGCAGTCCTACGAGCAGTACTTC.

The rearrangement uses TRBV11-2 and TRBJ1-1; no definite D call. V lost 1 base to trimming and J lost 7 bases, with 10 bases between them. Per the germline V gene, CDR1 is SGHAT and CDR2 is FQNNGV. This CDR3 has 13 residues. CDR3 in amino acids: CASSLGGGYEAFF. The CDR3 region has the DNA TGTGCCAGCAGCTTAGGCGGAGGCTATGAAGCTTTCTTT.

V is TRBV30 and J is TRBJ1-2, with D possibly being TRBD1 (6 bases). Between the trimmed V and J ends, which lost 5 bases and 8 bases, there was a span of 18 bases. This CDR3 region has 13 residues. The germline CDR1 and CDR2 sequences are GTSNPN and SVGIG (reference sequence). The DNA of the CDR3 is TGTGCCTGGTACAGGGATGGGGCCTTAGGCTACACCTTC. Translating it yields CAWYRDGALGYTF.

The chain has TRBV9 and TRBJ2-1, with 7 bases lining up with TRBD2. CDR3 length: 16 residues. Germline V CDR1 and CDR2: SGDLS, YYNGEE. The V segment lost 3 bases and the J segment 8 bases; nucleotides outside the gene matches: 14. The CDR3 sequence is CASSGPSGALQDEQFF. CDR3 nucleotides: TGTGCCAGCAGCGGGCCGAGCGGGGCCTTACAGGATGAGCAGTTCTTC.